This TCR beta chain appears in the sequencing data of a study of blood T cell repertoires in COVID-19. Study-level background: From the United States, Italy and Spain came samples of acute and convalescent COVID-19. PBMCs, B-cell-depleted T cells, or T cells provided the cDNA or gDNA that made up the material.

V shed 4 bases, J shed 4 bases, and the junction held 6 bases outside the gene matches. The germline CDR1 and CDR2 sequences are SGDLS and YYNGEE. The CDR3 has 15 residues. Original processing methods: It was from reference gene primer amplification that nucleated cell counts were estimated. Some clones are missing from TCRdb's copy, which holds only in-frame ones; the method was immunoSEQ multiplex PCR. V, J and clone size are taken as reported in that table, and D and trimming were inferred from the DNA itself. The sample lists some 190,000 clones; more than 80% were seen once. The origin of this receptor is a woman aged 80 or over with COVID-19, enrolled during active disease. The V call is TRBV9, the J call TRBJ2-1, with 9 bases identical to TRBD1. Sequencing input: peripheral blood. The DNA for the CDR3 is TGTGCCAGCAGCCCTAAACAGGGGGCATACAATGAGCAGTTCTTC. It yields the protein CASSPKQGAYNEQFF.